Listed below are T cell receptor beta chains from one sample, sequenced in a study of OX40 agonist ivuxolimab in advanced cancers. Profiled with immunoSEQ multiplex PCR; TCRdb holds only in-frame clones, not every one. The table shows 34,000 or so clones, with roughly 81% occurring only once. The specimen was CD4+ or CD8+ T cells sorted from blood, collected in a trial of the OX40 agonist ivuxolimab. The source is an adult with an advanced solid tumor such as melanoma, head and neck, liver or kidney cancer. CDR3s include the opening cysteine and the closing phenylalanine or tryptophan. Each record gives: D gene, V gene, J gene, clone size, CDR3 protein, CDR3 DNA. The D gene is left open where the match is weak. Not all rows give a size; the values are once, few, many and, for expanded clones, a class.

>.|TRBV18|TRBJ1-2|.
CASSQTGEAGYTF
TGTGCCAGCTCCCAGACGGGGGAGGCTGGCTACACCTTC
>TRBD1|TRBV9|TRBJ2-7|.
CASSATGTATYEQYF
TGTGCCAGCAGCGCAACCGGGACAGCAACCTACGAGCAGTACTTC
>TRBD2|TRBV5-4|TRBJ2-3|.
CASSLGLAGGTDTQYF
TGTGCCAGCAGCTTGGGGCTAGCGGGGGGAACAGATACGCAGTATTTT
>.|TRBV21-1|TRBJ1-1|.
CASSKSQNPRGVAFF
TGTGCCAGCAGCAAATCCCAAAACCCGAGGGGGGTAGCTTTCTTT
>.|TRBV6-9|TRBJ2-7|.
CASRLRESYEQYF
TGTGCCAGCAGGCTAAGAGAGTCCTACGAGCAGTACTTC
>.|TRBV28|TRBJ1-6|.
CASSFGRVGSPLHF
TGTGCCAGCAGTTTTGGCAGGGTGGGCTCACCCCTCCACTTT
>TRBD1|TRBV6-5|TRBJ1-4|.
CASGYQGGNEKLFF
TGTGCCAGCGGCTATCAGGGGGGCAATGAAAAACTGTTTTTT
>.|TRBV9|TRBJ1-1|.
CASSPQVGTEAFF
TGTGCCAGCAGCCCCCAAGTCGGCACTGAAGCTTTCTTT
>TRBD2|TRBV19|TRBJ2-1|few
CASRDGRASYNEQFF
TGTGCCAGTAGAGACGGGAGGGCCAGCTACAATGAGCAGTTCTTC
>.|TRBV19|TRBJ2-5|.
CASSIGWDSQETQYF
TGTGCCAGTAGTATAGGTTGGGACTCCCAAGAGACCCAGTACTTC
>.|TRBV7-6|TRBJ2-7|.
CASSLYPYEQYF
TGTGCCAGCAGCTTATATCCCTACGAGCAGTACTTC
>TRBD1|TRBV27|TRBJ2-7|.
CASSLQGTGYPYEQYF
TGTGCCAGCAGTTTACAGGGGACAGGCTACCCCTACGAGCAGTACTTC
>.|TRBV28|TRBJ1-5|.
CASLKAGAVNQPQHF
TGTGCCAGCCTTAAGGCCGGGGCGGTCAATCAGCCCCAGCATTTT
>TRBD1|TRBV10-3|TRBJ1-2|.
CATGQGEGYGYTF
TGTGCCACCGGACAGGGCGAGGGCTATGGCTACACCTTC
>.|TRBV6-1|TRBJ2-7|.
CASSEVSGDYEQYF
TGTGCCAGCAGTGAAGTATCAGGGGACTACGAGCAGTACTTC
>.|TRBV7-8|TRBJ2-5|once
CASSRSKETQYF
TGTGCCAGCAGCAGGTCCAAAGAGACCCAGTACTTC
>.|TRBV7-6|TRBJ1-6|.
CASSSQGSSSPLHF
TGTGCCAGCAGCTCTCAGGGGTCCAGTTCACCCCTCCACTTT
>TRBD1|TRBV28|TRBJ2-7|.
CASSSPGQGNTYEQYF
TGTGCCAGCAGCTCCCCCGGACAGGGGAATACTTACGAGCAGTACTTC
>TRBD1|TRBV6-5|TRBJ2-3|.
CASSLQGAPDTQYF
TGTGCCAGCAGTTTACAGGGGGCCCCAGATACGCAGTATTTT
>.|TRBV20-1|TRBJ2-7|.
CSASQGYEQYF
TGCAGTGCGTCGCAGGGCTACGAGCAGTACTTC
>.|TRBV6-1|TRBJ2-3|once
CASGRGWVTQYF
TGTGCCAGTGGACGGGGCTGGGTTACGCAGTATTTT
>.|TRBV28|TRBJ1-5|few
CASSLSGGAWNQPQHF
TGTGCCAGCAGTTTATCGGGGGGCGCATGGAATCAGCCCCAGCATTTT
>TRBD1|TRBV9|TRBJ1-2|.
CASSPGQGGDYGYTF
TGTGCCAGCAGCCCGGGACAGGGGGGAGACTATGGCTACACCTTC
>.|TRBV6-5|TRBJ1-2|.
CASSYLGAGGYTF
TGTGCCAGCAGTTATTTGGGGGCGGGTGGCTACACCTTC
>TRBD2|TRBV2|TRBJ2-2|.
CASGLARSGELFF
TGTGCCAGTGGACTAGCTCGGTCCGGGGAGCTGTTTTTT